One sample yielded the 29 T cell receptor beta chains listed below, sequenced in a study of CD8+CD57+ T cells in acquired aplastic anemia. The template for TCR beta VDJ and CDR3 sequence profiling was genomic DNA. One entry per CDR3 protein results from TCRdb running MiXCR on the reads. The sample includes approximately 220,000 distinct CDR3 sequences, roughly 53% of them seen just once. The patients chosen for sequencing had shown expansion of CD8+CD57+ cells (detected by flow cytometry). Material for sequencing was sorted CD4+, CD8+, or CD8+CD57+ T cells (not recorded which) from PBMCs. The origin of the receptors is a human donor with aplastic anemia.

The CDR3 loop is CASSSRPNEQYF. As DNA, the CDR3 is TGTGCCAGCAGTTCCCGACCCAACGAGCAGTACTTC. The chain links TRBV6-1 to TRBJ2-5; D is unresolved. The DNA matches TRBJ2-7 better at its end, which makes the J call doubtful. Germline CDR1 is MNHNS and CDR2 is SASEGT. This CDR3 has 12 amino acids.

A remark on this clonotype: A much larger clone differs from this one at a single base, so this may be a read error. This likely comes from a read error, as the CDR3 has no conserved phenylalanine or tryptophan at its end. This chain links TRBV5-6 with TRBJ1-4, with TRBD1 as a possible D gene (6 bases). CDR1 is SGHDT and CDR2 is YYEEEE in the germline V gene. The CDR3 covers 15 residues. The V and J ends lost 7 bases and 3 bases respectively, with 16 bases between them. CDR3 loop: CASARQASANEKLFL. The CDR3 DNA is TGTGCCAGCGCCAGACAGGCTTCGGCTAATGAAAAACTGTTTCTT.

In regard to this clonotype: Being one base from a much bigger clone, this may be a read error. The chain uses TRBV10-3 and TRBJ2-1; D is perhaps TRBD2 (5 bases). With 10 bases removed from V and 4 bases from J, the gap between germline ends came to 14 bases. CDR1 is ENHRY and CDR2 is SYGVKD in the germline V gene. This CDR3 is 13 amino acids long. The CDR3 bases are TGTGCCAGCGGCCGGGATCTTTACAATGAGCAGTTCTTC. This gives the protein CASGRDLYNEQFF.

V gene TRBV7-2 combines with J gene TRBJ1-6, with D possibly matching TRBD1 (5 bases). Germline V gene lookup returns CDR1 SGHTA and CDR2 FQGNSA. This CDR3 has 13 amino acids. Trimming took 5 bases from V and 6 from J, leaving 8 bases between them. The CDR3 protein is CASSQGANSPLHF. The CDR3 DNA sequence: TGTGCCAGCAGCCAGGGAGCTAATTCACCCCTCCACTTT.

The chain couples TRBV20-1 to TRBJ1-2; no clear D gene. V was pared by 0 bases and J by 8 bases, with 13 bases between. Germline V gene sequence: CDR1 DFQATT, CDR2 SNEGSKA (reference sequence). The CDR3 covers 13 residues. In DNA, the CDR3 is TGCAGTGCTAGAGAGCCGGGATCTTGGGGCTACACCTTC. Translating gives CSAREPGSWGYTF.

This clonotype turned up a few times. This rearrangement joins TRBV18 to TRBJ1-2; TRBD1 might be the D (6 bases). V lost 6 bases and J lost 1, with 15 bases in between. Germline values: CDR1 KGHSH, CDR2 LQKENI. The CDR3 consists of 15 residues. DNA of the CDR3: TGTGCCAGCTCCCCGAACAGGGAAAGTAACTATGGCTACACCTTC. Translation: CASSPNRESNYGYTF.

This rearrangement joins TRBV7-9 to TRBJ2-2, with 10 bases matching TRBD2. Germline V gene sequence: CDR1 SEHNR, CDR2 FQNEAQ (reference sequence). The V and J ends lost 6 bases and 6 bases, in that order; junction bases with no gene match: 13. The CDR3 extends over 17 amino acids. CDR3 amino acids: CASSRTLAGARAGELFF. DNA of the CDR3: TGTGCCAGCAGTAGGACTCTAGCGGGGGCGAGGGCCGGGGAGCTGTTTTTT.

V is TRBV7-3 and J is TRBJ2-5; tentatively, D is TRBD1 (6 bases). CDR3 length: 14 amino acids. CDR1 is SGHTA and CDR2 is FQGTGA in the germline V gene. The ends were cut back, 5 bases at V and 5 bases at J, with 15 bases in the middle. DNA of the CDR3: TGTGCCAGCAGCCCGCAGGGGCTAGAGGAGACCCAGTACTTC. It is translated as CASSPQGLEETQYF.

This clonotype was found many times. The chain carries TRBV2 and TRBJ2-2; D is undetermined. Germline values: CDR1 SNHLY, CDR2 FYNNEI. The germline V and J ends were trimmed by 6 bases and 6 bases, with 11 bases remaining between them. CDR3 length equals 13 residues. The CDR3 DNA sequence: TGTGCCAGCAGGGAACAGTCCTCCGGGGAGCTGTTTTTT. This encodes CASREQSSGELFF.

V gene TRBV20-1 combines with J gene TRBJ1-5, with a tentative D call TRBD1 (6 bases). Trimming stripped 1 base from V and 4 bases from J, with 8 bases between. The length of the CDR3 is 13 residues. The V gene's germline CDR1 is DFQATT and CDR2 SNEGSKA (reference sequence). CDR3 bases: TGCAGTGCTAGAGGGACAGCAAATCAGCCCCAGCATTTT. Translating gives CSARGTANQPQHF.

The chain joins TRBV9 to TRBJ1-1; D is perhaps TRBD1 (5 bases). The CDR3 runs to 16 residues. Germline V CDR1 and CDR2: SGDLS, YYNGEE. V was shortened by 4 bases and J by 5 bases, with 21 bases between the two germline ends. CDR3 DNA: TGTGCCAGCAGCCAGACAGAGCTAAGGCTGGGTACTGAAGCTTTCTTT. Protein sequence: CASSQTELRLGTEAFF.

As concerns this clonotype: At one of its ends the junction is not consistent with the germline gene, which may arise from a read error. The chain has TRBV7-9 and TRBJ2-2; 7 bases are shared with TRBD1. The V gene's germline CDR1 is SEHNR and CDR2 FQNEAQ (reference sequence). CDR3 length: 14 amino acids. This CDR3 is CASSLTGDTGELSW. CDR3 in DNA: TGTGCCAGCAGTCTCACAGGGGACACCGGGGAGCTGTCTTGG.

Turning to this clonotype: With a much larger clone just one base away, this may be a read error. The chain is built from TRBV2 and TRBJ2-1; D unclear. The CDR3 sequence is 15 residues long. The germline gives CDR1 SNHLY, CDR2 FYNNEI. CDR3 nucleotides: TGTGCCAGCAGCGCTCGCTTCAGCTCCTACAATGAGCGGTTCTTC. It codes for CASSARFSSYNERFF.

In this sample, this clonotype turned up many times. V gene TRBV20-1 combines with J gene TRBJ2-3; 11 positions agree with TRBD1. The germline CDR1 and CDR2 sequences are DFQATT and SNEGSKA (reference sequence). V gave up 5 bases and J gave up 5 bases; unmatched junction bases: 6. The CDR3 totals 14 residues. This CDR3 is CSAPPDRGRDTQYF. The CDR3 nucleotides read TGCAGTGCTCCGCCGGACAGGGGGCGAGATACGCAGTATTTT.

The chain links TRBV18 to TRBJ2-7, with D maybe TRBD1 (6 bases). The CDR3 contains 13 residues. CDR1 KGHSH and CDR2 LQKENI come from the germline V gene. Trimming removed 5 bases from V and 0 bases from J, with 8 bases in between. CDR3 loop: CASSDRSSYEQYF. The CDR3 DNA sequence: TGTGCCAGCTCAGACAGGAGCTCCTACGAGCAGTACTTC.

This clonotype showed up just a few times. The chain carries TRBV6-4 and TRBJ1-6; D is possibly TRBD1 (6 bases). The CDR3 sequence is 13 residues long. Germline CDR1 and CDR2: MRHNA and SNTAGT. V was trimmed by 4 bases and J by 6 bases, leaving 7 bases between them. The CDR3 region has the DNA TGTGCCAGCAGTGCAGGGGCTAATTCACCCCTCCACTTT. Translated: CASSAGANSPLHF.

Only one count was recorded for this clonotype. The gene calls are TRBV7-6 and TRBJ2-7; a possible D gene is TRBD1 (5 bases). With 1 base removed from V and 2 bases from J, the gap between germline ends came to 15 bases. This CDR3 spans 16 amino acids. Germline V CDR1 and CDR2: SGHVS, FNYEAQ. This CDR3 reads CASSLGPRTTTYEQYF. CDR3 bases: TGTGCCAGCAGCTTAGGGCCCAGGACAACTACCTACGAGCAGTACTTC.

With regard to this clonotype: A much larger clone sits a single nucleotide away, making a read error possible. This CDR3 is missing its conserved last phenylalanine or tryptophan, likely due to a read error. V is TRBV7-8 and J is TRBJ2-2, with D tentatively TRBD1 (5 bases). V was pared by 7 bases and J by 4 bases, with 13 bases between. The CDR3 runs to 14 residues. Per germline, CDR1 SGHVS and CDR2 FQNEAQ. The CDR3 reads CASKETETTGELFS. The DNA of the CDR3 is TGTGCCAGCAAAGAGACAGAAACCACCGGGGAGCTGTTTTCT.

This chain connects TRBV20-1 to TRBJ2-3; 9 bases match TRBD2. Germline-derived CDR1 and CDR2 are DFQATT and SNEGSKA (reference sequence). This CDR3 has 18 amino acids. J was trimmed by 0 bases and V by 1 base; bases with no gene match: 11. CDR3 in amino acids: CSARAPLGTSSSTDTQYF. The CDR3 DNA reads as TGCAGTGCTAGAGCTCCGCTGGGGACTAGCAGTAGCACAGATACGCAGTATTTT.

This clonotype was found many times. This sequence joins TRBV2 and TRBJ1-5, with D possibly matching TRBD1 (5 bases). V lost 6 bases and J 5 bases, leaving 20 bases between the germline ends. The CDR3 is 16 residues long. CDR1 SNHLY and CDR2 FYNNEI come from the germline V gene. CDR3 DNA: TGTGCCAGCAGGGACGTCGCGGGGGAGGGATATCAGCCCCAGCATTTT. Translation: CASRDVAGEGYQPQHF.

The sample holds a few counts of this clonotype. This sequence joins TRBV14 and TRBJ1-6; tentative D call: TRBD1 (6 bases). This CDR3 is built from 15 residues. Trimming took 0 bases from V and 9 from J, leaving 12 bases between them. The germline V gene has CDR1 SGHDN and CDR2 FVKESK. This CDR3 is CASSQEVHRASPLHF. The CDR3 nucleotides are TGTGCCAGCAGCCAAGAGGTTCACAGGGCTTCACCCCTCCACTTT.

This clonotype was detected many times. The chain recombines TRBV6-5 with TRBJ1-2; tentatively, D is TRBD1 (5 bases). Germline V CDR1 and CDR2: MNHEY, SVGAGI. V gave up 0 bases and J gave up 4 bases, with 9 bases separating them. There are 14 residues in the CDR3. CDR3: CASSYSGGTYGYTF. CDR3 DNA: TGTGCCAGCAGTTACTCGGGGGGAACCTATGGCTACACCTTC.

Comment on this clonotype: The germline gene is not matched at one end of the junction; a read error may be the cause. The chain couples TRBV12-3 or TRBV12-4 to TRBJ1-1; TRBD1 matches at 9 bases. The CDR3 covers 11 residues. The CDR3, as DNA: TGTGCCAGCAGTTTTGACGGGACAGGGTACTTT. It translates to CASSFDGTGYF.

The genes are TRBV15 and TRBJ2-5; 8 bases are shared with TRBD2. The CDR3 length is 14 residues. Germline V gene sequence: CDR1 LNHNV, CDR2 YYDKDF (reference sequence). The junction had 9 bases not matched to a gene; V was cut back by 5 bases and J by 7 bases. This CDR3 reads CATSPRTSSATQYF. The CDR3 DNA sequence: TGTGCCACCAGCCCCCGGACTAGCTCTGCGACCCAGTACTTC.

As for this clonotype: The DNA is omitted, as the CDR3 cannot be located on it reliably, and the CDR3 follows TCRdb's listing. V usage is TRBV2 and J usage is TRBJ1-2. Looked up from germline, CDR1 is SNHLY and CDR2 is FYNNEI. The CDR3 numbers 14 amino acids, ends counted. CDR3 in amino acids: CAGSIKGWGGGNTF.

This chain connects TRBV7-2 to TRBJ1-2, with D possibly TRBD1 on 6 matching bases. Germline V gene data show CDR1 as SGHTA and CDR2 as FQGNSA. V was trimmed by 5 bases and J by 6 bases, leaving 10 bases between them. There are 12 residues in the CDR3. DNA for the CDR3: TGTGCCAGCAGCCAGGGACAACATGGCTACACCTTC. This encodes CASSQGQHGYTF.

This clonotype was detected ten times or more. The J gene is TRBJ2-5, the V gene TRBV9; maybe TRBD1 (6 bases). V was shortened by 0 bases and J by 5 bases, with 14 bases between the two germline ends. CDR3 length: 15 residues. The germline V gene has CDR1 SGDLS and CDR2 YYNGEE. The CDR3 region is CASSVAAGARETQYF. The CDR3, as DNA: TGTGCCAGCAGCGTAGCGGCAGGGGCCCGGGAGACCCAGTACTTC.

This clonotype was detected many times. The rearrangement uses TRBV9 and TRBJ2-2, with a possible D match to TRBD1 (6 bases). This CDR3 contains 16 residues. Germline CDR1 SGDLS, CDR2 YYNGEE. The V end was cut by 0 bases, the J end by 8 bases, with 17 bases between. This CDR3 reads CASSVEGDGQRGELFF. CDR3 DNA sequence: TGTGCCAGCAGCGTAGAAGGCGACGGACAGCGAGGGGAGCTGTTTTTT.

Only a few counts were recorded for this clonotype. CDR3 nucleotide sequence: TGTGCCAGTAGTGCCGGGACAGGGTACGAGCAGTACTTC. Protein product: CASSAGTGYEQYF. The chain recombines TRBV19 with TRBJ2-7; 9 nucleotides match TRBD1. The CDR3 extends over 13 amino acids. Germline V gene data show CDR1 as LNHDA and CDR2 as SQIVND (reference sequence). V lost 5 bases, J lost 4 bases, and 3 bases stayed unmatched. The entire variable domain, with the rest obtained from reference TRBV19 and TRBJ2-7, is as follows: DGGITQSPKYLFRKEGQNVTLSCEQNLNHDAMYWYRQDPGQGLRLIYYSQIVNDFQKGDIAEGYSVSREKKESFPLTVTSAQKNPTAFYLCASSAGTGYEQYFGPGTRLTVT.